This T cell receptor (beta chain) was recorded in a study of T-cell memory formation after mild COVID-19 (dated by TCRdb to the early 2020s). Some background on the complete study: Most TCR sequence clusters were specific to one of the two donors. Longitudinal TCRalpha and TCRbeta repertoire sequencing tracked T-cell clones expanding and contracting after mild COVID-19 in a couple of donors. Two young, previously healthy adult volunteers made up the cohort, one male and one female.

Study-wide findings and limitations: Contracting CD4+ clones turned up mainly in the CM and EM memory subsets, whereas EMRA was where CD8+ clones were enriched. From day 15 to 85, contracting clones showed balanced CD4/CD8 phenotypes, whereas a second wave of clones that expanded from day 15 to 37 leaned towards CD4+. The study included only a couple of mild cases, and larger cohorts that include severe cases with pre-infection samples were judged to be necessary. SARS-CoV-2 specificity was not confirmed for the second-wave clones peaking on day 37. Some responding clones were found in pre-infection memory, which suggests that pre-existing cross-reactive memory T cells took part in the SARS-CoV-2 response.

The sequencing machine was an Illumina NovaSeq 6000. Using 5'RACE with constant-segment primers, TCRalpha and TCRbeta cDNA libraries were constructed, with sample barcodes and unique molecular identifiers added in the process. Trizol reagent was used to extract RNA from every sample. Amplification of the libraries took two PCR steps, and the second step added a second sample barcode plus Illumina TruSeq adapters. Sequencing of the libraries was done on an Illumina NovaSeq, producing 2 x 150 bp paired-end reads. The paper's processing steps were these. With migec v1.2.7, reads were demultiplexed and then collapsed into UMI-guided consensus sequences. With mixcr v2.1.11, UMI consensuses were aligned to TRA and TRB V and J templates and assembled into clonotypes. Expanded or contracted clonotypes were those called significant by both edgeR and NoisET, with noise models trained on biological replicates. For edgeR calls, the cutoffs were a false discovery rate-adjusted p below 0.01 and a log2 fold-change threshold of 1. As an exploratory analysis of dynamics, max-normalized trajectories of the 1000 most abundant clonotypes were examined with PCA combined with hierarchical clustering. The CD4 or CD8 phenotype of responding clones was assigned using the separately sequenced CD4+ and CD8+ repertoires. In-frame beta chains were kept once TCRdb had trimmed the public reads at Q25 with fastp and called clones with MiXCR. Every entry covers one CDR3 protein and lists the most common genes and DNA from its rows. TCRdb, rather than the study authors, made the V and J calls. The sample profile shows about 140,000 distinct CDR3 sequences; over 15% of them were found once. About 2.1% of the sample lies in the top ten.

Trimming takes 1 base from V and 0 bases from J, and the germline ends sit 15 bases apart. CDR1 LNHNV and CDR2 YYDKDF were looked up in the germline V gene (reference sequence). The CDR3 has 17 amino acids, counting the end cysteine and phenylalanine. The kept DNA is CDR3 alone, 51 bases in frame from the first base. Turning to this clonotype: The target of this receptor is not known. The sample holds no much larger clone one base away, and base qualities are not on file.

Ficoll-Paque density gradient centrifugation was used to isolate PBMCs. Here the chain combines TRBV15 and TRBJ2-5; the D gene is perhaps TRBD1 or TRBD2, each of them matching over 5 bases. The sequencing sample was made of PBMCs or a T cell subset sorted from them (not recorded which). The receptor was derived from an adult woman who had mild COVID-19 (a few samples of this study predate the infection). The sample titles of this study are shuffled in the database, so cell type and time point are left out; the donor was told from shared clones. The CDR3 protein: CATSRVGTGTYQETQYF. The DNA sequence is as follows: TGTGCCACCAGCAGAGTTGGCACCGGGACGTACCAAGAGACCCAGTACTTC.